These 10 T cell receptor beta chains share one sample of origin, sequenced in a study of cytomegalovirus exposure and HLA in healthy donors. PCR was performed using 60 Vbeta and 13 Jbeta primers. The protocol was immunoSEQ multiplex PCR, while the TCRdb copy is restricted to in-frame clones and leaves out a portion. The sample yields about 130,000 clones, roughly three quarters seen once. Sequencing was performed on PBMCs. Receptors were obtained from a male donor in good health and CMV-seronegative.

The CDR3 loop is CASSDRQGWGDTQYF. The DNA of the CDR3 is TGTGCCAGCAGTGATCGACAGGGATGGGGAGATACGCAGTATTTT. This chain links TRBV6-1 with TRBJ2-3; 7 positions agree with TRBD1. The germline CDR1 and CDR2 sequences are MNHNS and SASEGT. This CDR3 has 15 residues. The V gene end was trimmed by 3 bases and the J gene end by 5 bases; junction bases not matched to a gene: 8.

This chain links TRBV11-1 with TRBJ2-5; 12 nucleotides line up with TRBD2. Trimming removed 5 bases from V and 0 bases from J; junction bases left unmatched: 4. CDR3 size: 16 residues. In germline, CDR1 is SGHAT, CDR2 FQDESV (reference sequence). The DNA of the CDR3 is TGTGCCAGCAGCCCCTGGACTAGCGGGGACCAAGAGACCCAGTACTTC. Translated, it gives CASSPWTSGDQETQYF.

The chain has TRBV27 and TRBJ2-3; 9 bases are a match to TRBD1. The V segment lost 7 bases and the J segment 4 bases; nucleotides outside the gene matches: 15. Germline CDR1 and CDR2: MNHEY and SMNVEV (reference sequence). There are 17 residues in the CDR3. The CDR3 sequence is CASTGPHLQGAADTQYF. The CDR3 DNA is TGTGCCAGCACCGGGCCCCACCTACAGGGGGCGGCAGATACGCAGTATTTT.

CDR3 DNA: TGTGCCAGTGGGGGGACAGGGGGCGGCCAGCCCCAGCATTTT. Translating gives CASGGTGGGQPQHF. This sequence joins TRBV19 and TRBJ1-5; 12 nucleotides line up with TRBD1. Germline CDR1 and CDR2: LNHDA and SQIVND (reference sequence). CDR3 length: 14 residues. V lost 8 bases and J lost 7; bases outside the gene matches: 6. Together with reference TRBV19 and TRBJ1-5, the CDR3 gives the full variable domain: DGGITQSPKYLFRKEGQNVTLSCEQNLNHDAMYWYRQDPGQGLRLIYYSQIVNDFQKGDIAEGYSVSREKKESFPLTVTSAQKNPTAFYLCASGGTGGGQPQHFGDGTRLSIL.

The chain recombines TRBV6-6 with TRBJ2-2, with 9 bases matching TRBD1. Germline V gene lookup returns CDR1 MNHNY and CDR2 SVGAGI (reference sequence). This CDR3 region has 16 residues. J gave up 3 bases and V 2 bases, and 4 bases lay outside the gene matches. This CDR3 is CASSYRDREDTGELFF. CDR3 in DNA: TGTGCCAGCAGTTACCGGGACAGGGAGGACACCGGGGAGCTGTTTTTT.

This clone was picked up a small number of times. The chain joins TRBV6-6 to TRBJ1-5; 8 bases fit TRBD1. Looked up from germline, CDR1 is MNHNY and CDR2 is SVGAGI (reference sequence). The V gene end was trimmed by 6 bases and the J gene end by 5 bases; junction bases not matched to a gene: 9. This CDR3 is built from 15 residues. CDR3 sequence (DNA): TGTGCCAGCAGCACAACAGGGGGGGGATATCAGCCCCAGCATTTT. Translation: CASSTTGGGYQPQHF.

The chain carries TRBV30 and TRBJ2-1; TRBD1 matches at 11 bases. The germline CDR1 and CDR2 sequences are GTSNPN and SVGIG (reference sequence). After removal of 8 bases from V and 5 bases from J, the junction contained 5 bases not matched to a gene. There are 13 residues in the CDR3. The DNA for the CDR3 is TGTGCCGGCCGGGACAGGGGGAACAATGAGCAGTTCTTC. It translates to CAGRDRGNNEQFF.

The chain is built from TRBV6-6 and TRBJ2-3; TRBD2 aligns across 15 bases. Trimming cost V 2 bases and J 3 bases; bases outside gene matches: 0. The CDR3 runs to 16 residues. Germline V gene lookup returns CDR1 MNHNY and CDR2 SVGAGI (reference sequence). CDR3 sequence: CASSYGTSGRTDTQYF. The CDR3 DNA sequence: TGTGCCAGCAGTTACGGGACTAGCGGGAGGACAGATACGCAGTATTTT.

This chain joins TRBV11-2 and TRBJ2-5; maybe TRBD2 (6 bases). In germline, CDR1 is SGHAT, CDR2 FQNNGV. This CDR3 comprises 14 residues. V was shortened by 1 base and J by 6 bases, with 12 bases between the two germline ends. The CDR3 DNA is TGTGCCAGCAGCTTAGGACGGGAGCTGAAGACCCAGTACTTC. This sequence encodes CASSLGRELKTQYF.

The chain links TRBV7-2 to TRBJ2-5, with 8 bases lining up with TRBD1. V was clipped by 5 bases and J by 5 bases; unmatched bases: 7. The germline V gene has CDR1 SGHTA and CDR2 FQGNSA. The CDR3 is 14 amino acids. The CDR3, as DNA: TGTGCCAGCAGCCAGCCAGGGGGCGTTGAGACCCAGTACTTC. Amino acids: CASSQPGGVETQYF.